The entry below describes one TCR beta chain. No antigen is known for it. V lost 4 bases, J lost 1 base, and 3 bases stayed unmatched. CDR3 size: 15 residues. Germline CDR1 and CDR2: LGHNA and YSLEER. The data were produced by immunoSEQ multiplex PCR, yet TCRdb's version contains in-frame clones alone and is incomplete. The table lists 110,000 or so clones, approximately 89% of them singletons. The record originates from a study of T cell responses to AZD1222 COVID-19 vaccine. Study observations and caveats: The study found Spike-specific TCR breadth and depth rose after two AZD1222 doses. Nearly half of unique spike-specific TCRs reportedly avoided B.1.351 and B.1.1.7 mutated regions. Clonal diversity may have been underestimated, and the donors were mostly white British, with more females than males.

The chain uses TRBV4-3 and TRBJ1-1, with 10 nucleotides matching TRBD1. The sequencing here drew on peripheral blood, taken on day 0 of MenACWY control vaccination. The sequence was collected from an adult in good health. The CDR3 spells CASSLGTGANTEAFF. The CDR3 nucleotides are TGCGCCAGCAGCCTTGGGACAGGGGCGAACACTGAAGCTTTCTTT.